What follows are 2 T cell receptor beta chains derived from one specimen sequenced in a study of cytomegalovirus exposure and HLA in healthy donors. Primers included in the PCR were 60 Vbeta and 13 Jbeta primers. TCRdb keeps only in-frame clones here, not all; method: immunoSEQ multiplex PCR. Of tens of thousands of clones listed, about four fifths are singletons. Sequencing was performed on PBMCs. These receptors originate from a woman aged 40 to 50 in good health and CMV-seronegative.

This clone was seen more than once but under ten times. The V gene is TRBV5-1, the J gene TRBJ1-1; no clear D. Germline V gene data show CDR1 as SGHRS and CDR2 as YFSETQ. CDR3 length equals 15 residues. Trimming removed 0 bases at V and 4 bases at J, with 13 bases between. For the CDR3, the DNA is TGCGCCAGCAGCTTGGGGCGGGGAGAGGTCACTGAAGCTTTCTTT. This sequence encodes CASSLGRGEVTEAFF.

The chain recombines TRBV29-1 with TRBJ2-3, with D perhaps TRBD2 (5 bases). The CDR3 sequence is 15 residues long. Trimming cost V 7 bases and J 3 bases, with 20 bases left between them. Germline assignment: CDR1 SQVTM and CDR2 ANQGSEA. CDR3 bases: TGCAGCGCCGAACGGGGTGCTAGTTTGACAGATACGCAGTATTTT. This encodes CSAERGASLTDTQYF.